This is a list of T cell receptor beta chains from one sample in a study of human T cells and chemical hapten exposure. TCRdb re-called the 5' RACE reads through MiXCR, storing one row per CDR3 protein. This sample has approximately 140,000 distinct CDR3 sequences, with roughly 4.1% found just once. These receptors all come from a female donor in good health. Each CDR3 is given with its conserved first and last residue. D genes are given only for firm matches. The listing skips clone size in some rows; elsewhere it reads once, few, many or a size class.

clone size	D gene	V gene	J gene	CDR3 protein	CDR3 DNA
many	-	TRBV7-9	TRBJ2-1	CASSLDNDGDEQFF	TGTGCCAGCAGCTTGGATAATGATGGAGATGAGCAGTTCTTC
many	-	TRBV29-1	TRBJ2-7	CSVGTGIVNNEQYF	TGCAGCGTTGGAACAGGGATTGTGAACAACGAGCAGTACTTC
many	TRBD1	TRBV6-2/TRBV6-3	TRBJ1-5	CASSHRDRISNQPQHF	TGTGCCAGCAGTCACAGGGACAGGATAAGCAATCAGCCCCAGCATTTT
-	TRBD1	TRBV19	TRBJ1-5	CASSSSGTGGLCNQPQHF	TGTGCCAGTAGTAGTTCCGGGACAGGGGGCTTGTGCAATCAGCCCCAGCATTTT
many	TRBD1	TRBV7-2	TRBJ1-4	CASSSQGGYEKLFF	TGTGCCAGCAGTTCACAGGGGGGGTATGAAAAACTGTTTTTT
many	TRBD1	TRBV7-2	TRBJ2-7	CASSLEGTGYEQYF	TGTGCCAGCAGCTTAGAGGGGACAGGGTACGAGCAGTACTTC
-	-	TRBV28	TRBJ2-3	CASTPLSGTDTQYF	TGTGCCAGCACCCCCCTCAGTGGTACAGATACGCAGTATTTT
many	TRBD1	TRBV3-1	TRBJ2-2	CASSRDSSTGELFF	TGTGCCAGCAGCCGGGACAGCTCCACCGGGGAGCTGTTTTTT
once	-	TRBV5-4	TRBJ2-3	CASSWSGTQYF	TGTGCCAGCAGCTGGTCGGGGACGCAGTATTTT
many	-	TRBV18	TRBJ1-1	CASSPQQVQMNTEAFF	TGTGCCAGCTCACCGCAGCAAGTACAGATGAACACTGAAGCTTTCTTT
many	TRBD1	TRBV5-1	TRBJ1-6	CASSSEQGAESPLHF	TGCGCCAGCAGCTCTGAACAGGGGGCGGAATCACCCCTCCACTTT
few	-	TRBV7-8	TRBJ2-3	CASSLLTLLQRTDTQYF	TGTGCCAGCAGCTTATTGACGCTCCTACAACGCACAGATACGCAGTATTTT
many	-	TRBV7-8	TRBJ1-4	CASSLGLGGYEKLFF	TGTGCCAGCAGCTTAGGATTGGGGGGTTATGAAAAACTGTTTTTT
many	-	TRBV20-1	TRBJ2-3	CSATHPGDTDTQYF	TGCAGTGCTACGCACCCGGGGGACACAGATACGCAGTATTTT
many	-	TRBV5-1	TRBJ1-3	CASRQASGNTIYF	TGCGCCAGCAGGCAGGCATCTGGAAACACCATATATTTT
many	-	TRBV6-2/TRBV6-3	TRBJ1-1	CASSYSISGPWNTEAFF	TGTGCCAGCAGTTACTCGATTAGTGGTCCATGGAACACTGAAGCTTTCTTT
many	TRBD1	TRBV7-2	TRBJ2-2	CASSRTGRTGELFF	TGTGCCAGCAGCCGGACAGGGCGCACCGGGGAGCTGTTTTTT
many	-	TRBV6-5	TRBJ1-1	CASSYQGRNTEAFF	TGTGCCAGCAGTTACCAGGGTAGGAACACTGAAGCTTTCTTT
many	-	TRBV7-8	TRBJ2-7	CASSPQGPYEQYF	TGTGCCAGCAGCCCTCAGGGCCCCTACGAGCAGTACTTC
few	-	TRBV27	TRBJ1-6	CASSFTGWRPDSYNSPLHF	TGTGCCAGCAGTTTTACGGGGTGGCGGCCGGACTCCTATAATTCACCCCTCCACTTT
many	-	TRBV6-1	TRBJ2-5	CASSELGRGGRETQYF	TGTGCCAGCAGTGAATTGGGCAGGGGAGGTAGGGAGACCCAGTACTTC
many	TRBD2	TRBV12-5	TRBJ2-1	CASGYLRTPHREGPRNEQFF	TGTGCTAGTGGCTACCTCCGGACACCCCACCGGGAGGGGCCGCGCAATGAGCAGTTCTTC
many	TRBD1	TRBV5-1	TRBJ2-3	CASSPRQGEADTQYF	TGCGCCAGCAGCCCGCGACAGGGGGAGGCAGATACGCAGTATTTT
many	TRBD1	TRBV5-4	TRBJ1-1	CASSLVYRGDTEAFF	TGTGCCAGCAGCTTGGTGTACAGGGGGGACACTGAAGCTTTCTTT
-	-	TRBV30	TRBJ2-2	CAWGLTGELFF	TGTGCCTGGGGGCTTACCGGGGAGCTGTTTTTT
many	-	TRBV3-1	TRBJ2-3	CASSQDLSLGQYF	TGTGCCAGCAGCCAAGATCTGTCTTTAGGGCAGTATTTT
many	-	TRBV5-1	TRBJ1-6	CASRQTNGWSGRSYNSPLHF	TGCGCCAGCAGACAGACAAATGGTTGGTCCGGGCGCTCCTATAATTCACCCCTCCACTTT
-	-	TRBV10-3	TRBJ1-2	CAISESEVLNYGYTF	TGTGCCATCAGTGAGTCGGAGGTATTGAACTATGGCTACACCTTC